This T cell receptor (beta chain) was captured in a study of blood T cell repertoires in COVID-19. This CDR3 has 15 amino acids. The V segment lost 0 bases and the J segment 6 bases; nucleotides outside the gene matches: 5. Looked up from germline, CDR1 is LGHNA and CDR2 is YNFKEQ. Clones were read by immunoSEQ multiplex PCR, and TCRdb kept only the in-frame ones, dropping some. Altogether about 59,000 clones are present, roughly four fifths being singletons, with the ten largest covering about 3.5%. The source of this sequence is an elderly woman with acute or convalescent COVID-19. The sequenced material came from peripheral blood. The chain has TRBV4-2 and TRBJ1-2; TRBD1 aligns across 9 bases. The CDR3, as DNA: TGTGCCAGCAGCCAAGATGTAGGACAGGGGAATGGCTACACCTTC. Amino acid sequence: CASSQDVGQGNGYTF.